This passage covers 11 T cell receptor beta chains from one sample sequenced in a study of PD-1 blockade in classical Hodgkin lymphoma. Repertoires were generated with immunoSEQ multiplex PCR, while TCRdb's copy carries only in-frame clones and drops some. The data show about 15,000 clones, with roughly 90% seen just once and almost 4% held by the top ten. Sample time point: newly diagnosed, previously untreated cHL patient sample. The sample taken for sequencing was peripheral blood mononuclear cells (PBMCs). Receptor source: a human donor with classical Hodgkin lymphoma.

The CDR3 DNA sequence: TGTGCCAGCAGCTTTAATTCCCACACAGATACGCAGTATTTT. This sequence encodes CASSFNSHTDTQYF. This sequence joins TRBV5-4 and TRBJ2-3, with D uncertain. The CDR3 is 14 amino acids. Germline V gene lookup returns CDR1 SGHNT and CDR2 YYREEE (reference sequence). Trimming took 2 bases from V and 2 from J, leaving 9 bases between them.

The rearrangement joins TRBV4-3 to TRBJ1-4, with 7 bases fitting TRBD1. The CDR3 is 18 amino acids. CDR1 is LGHNA, CDR2 YSLEER, per germline. With 4 bases clipped from V and 0 bases from J, the junction kept 11 bases outside the gene matches. The CDR3 DNA reads as TGCGCCAGCAGCCTCCGAGGGGGCCCCGTTGCAACTAATGAAAAACTGTTTTTT. As protein: CASSLRGGPVATNEKLFF.

This chain connects TRBV6-5 to TRBJ1-2, with TRBD1 matching 10 bases. The V segment lost 6 bases and the J segment 8 bases; nucleotides outside the gene matches: 6. Germline V gene lookup returns CDR1 MNHEY and CDR2 SVGAGI. CDR3 length: 13 amino acids. This CDR3 is CASSRTGGDGYTF. CDR3 nucleotide sequence: TGTGCCAGCAGCCGGACAGGGGGGGACGGCTACACCTTC.

This chain joins TRBV6-1 and TRBJ2-5; 13 bases map to TRBD2. The V segment lost 7 bases and the J segment 5 bases; nucleotides outside the gene matches: 7. The CDR3 has 15 residues. CDR1 is MNHNS and CDR2 is SASEGT in the germline V gene. DNA of the CDR3: TGTGCCAGCAAGACCGGGACTAGCGGGATGGAGACCCAGTACTTC. Translated, it gives CASKTGTSGMETQYF.

The chain is built from TRBV13 and TRBJ2-5; tentatively, D is TRBD2 (6 bases). Germline CDR1 is PRHDT and CDR2 is FYEKMQ (reference sequence). This CDR3 contains 15 residues. The V end was cut by 5 bases, the J end by 4 bases, with 17 bases between. The CDR3 coding sequence is TGTGCCAGCAGCCCTAGAGGGCAGGGAGGAGAGACCCAGTACTTC. Translating gives CASSPRGQGGETQYF. Filled out from reference TRBV13 and TRBJ2-5, the complete variable domain reads AAGVIQSPRHLIKEKRETATLKCYPIPRHDTVYWYQQGPGQDPQFLISFYEKMQSDKGSIPDRFSAQQFSDYHSELNMSSLELGDSALYFCASSPRGQGGETQYFGPGTRLLVL.

The chain is built from TRBV15 and TRBJ2-3; D gene ambiguous. The CDR3 has 14 residues. Trimming took off 3 bases at V and 2 bases at J, with 9 bases between the two ends. The germline CDR1 and CDR2 sequences are LNHNV and YYDKDF (reference sequence). The CDR3 loop is CATSRFSNTDTQYF. DNA for the CDR3: TGTGCCACCAGCAGGTTCTCTAACACAGATACGCAGTATTTT.

The chain is built from TRBV7-2 and TRBJ2-7, with 9 bases lining up with TRBD1. This CDR3 is built from 15 residues. The J segment lost 7 bases and the V segment lost 3 bases, leaving 10 bases of the junction unmatched. CDR1 and CDR2 (germline): SGHTA, FQGNSA. The CDR3 DNA follows: TGTGCCAGCAGCTTGGGGGGGACAGGGCGAAGGGAGCAGTACTTC. Encoded protein: CASSLGGTGRREQYF. Filled out from reference TRBV7-2 and TRBJ2-7, the complete variable domain reads GAGVSQSPSNKVTEKGKDVELRCDPISGHTALYWYRQSLGQGLEFLIYFQGNSAPDKSGLPSDRFSAERTGGSVSTLTIQRTQQEDSAVYLCASSLGGTGRREQYFGPGTRLTVT.

This chain uses TRBV7-9 with TRBJ1-2, with 9 nucleotides matching TRBD1. Germline V gene sequence: CDR1 SEHNR, CDR2 FQNEAQ (reference sequence). This CDR3 is built from 15 residues. V lost 5 bases to trimming and J lost 5 bases; unmatched junction nucleotides: 9. The CDR3 sequence: CASSTGTGSLYGYTF. DNA for the CDR3: TGTGCCAGCAGCACGGGGACAGGGTCACTATATGGCTACACCTTC. The whole variable domain, remainder taken from reference TRBV7-9 and TRBJ1-2, is DTGVSQNPRHKITKRGQNVTFRCDPISEHNRLYWYRQTLGQGPEFLTYFQNEAQLEKSRLLSDRFSAERPKGSFSTLEIQRTEQGDSAMYLCASSTGTGSLYGYTFGSGTRLTVV.

This sequence joins TRBV19 and TRBJ2-3; TRBD2 aligns across 11 bases. J gave up 4 bases and V 6 bases, and 12 bases lay outside the gene matches. Germline CDR1 and CDR2: LNHDA and SQIVND (reference sequence). The CDR3 contains 17 residues. CDR3 residues: CASRQLAGATSADTQYF. The CDR3 DNA reads as TGTGCCAGTAGGCAACTAGCGGGAGCGACCTCCGCAGATACGCAGTATTTT.

This clone showed up just a few times. Within the sample, other DNA sequences also encode this same CDR3. The CDR3 bases are TGTGCCAGCAGTGAGGGTCGGCCGATCTCCTACGAGCAGTACTTC. It codes for CASSEGRPISYEQYF. This chain uses TRBV6-1 with TRBJ2-7; unclear D gene. The CDR3 has 15 residues. CDR1 and CDR2 (germline): MNHNS, SASEGT. The germline V and J ends were trimmed by 3 bases and 0 bases, with 12 bases remaining between them.

This chain uses TRBV6-4 with TRBJ1-2; a possible D gene is TRBD1 (6 bases). This CDR3 comprises 13 residues. CDR1 is MRHNA and CDR2 is SNTAGT in the germline V gene. The V and J ends lost 5 bases and 7 bases respectively, with 14 bases between them. The CDR3: CASSPTGSGGYTF. DNA for the CDR3: TGTGCCAGCAGTCCTACAGGGTCGGGTGGCTACACCTTC.